This T cell receptor (beta chain) came from a study of human T cells and chemical hapten exposure. Ten or more counts support this clonotype. Its antigen is currently unknown. Study results and caveats: Counts of TCRs above 1 in 1000 frequency stayed unchanged with DPC sensitization. Versus controls, significantly more large CDR3 similarity clusters arose from expanded TCRs.

As for time point: patch test 1, 2 weeks after DPC sensitization. Treatment given: therapeutic diphenylcyclopropenone sensitization with weekly scalp DPC. Blood sampling occurred before each patch-test application. Original processing notes: There were a median of approximately 100,000 TCRs per sample, with a range from roughly 20,000 to 700,000. TCRdb recomputed calls from the RACE reads with MiXCR, one row per CDR3 protein. It is TCRdb's table, rather than the study itself, that gives the V and J calls and clone size. The data show about 100,000 distinct CDR3 sequences, 11% seen once. There are 15 residues in the CDR3. The germline V gene encodes CDR1 MNHEY and CDR2 SVGEGT. Losses at the gene ends were 6 bases for V and 0 bases for J; bases not matched to a gene: 4.

This receptor was taken from a woman between 40 and 55 years old with alopecia areata. Some clones in this sample may be carry-over from other donors' samples. The chain links TRBV6-2 or TRBV6-3 to TRBJ2-7; 11 bases map to TRBD2. The specimen comprised whole blood, sampled in connection with sensitization to the hapten diphenylcyclopropenone (DPC). In DNA form, the CDR3 reads TGTGCCAGCAGGGGACTAGCGGACCTCTCCTACGAGCAGTACTTC. This gives the protein CASRGLADLSYEQYF.